This T cell receptor beta chain came from a study of T cell responses to AZD1222 COVID-19 vaccine. Whole-study findings and limits: With two AZD1222 doses given, Spike-specific TCR breadth and depth both rose. Donors, mostly white British, included more females; clonal diversity was possibly underestimated. Nearly half of spike-specific TCRs reportedly go after variant regions that carry no mutations. Vaccine-related CD4 TCRs covered spike, predominating at 160-218 and 743-854.

Germline V lookup: CDR1 SGHRS, CDR2 YFSETQ. The junction had 5 bases not matched to a gene; V was cut back by 3 bases and J by 8 bases. The CDR3 runs to 15 residues. Profiling relied on immunoSEQ multiplex PCR, and the TCRdb table lists in-frame clones only, not all of them. The sample includes approximately 100,000 clones, about 94% of them seen just once. This clone was counted once. Antigen: not known. The gene calls are TRBV5-1 and TRBJ1-6; TRBD1 matches at 10 bases. The input for sequencing was peripheral blood, taken on day 0 of AZD1222 vaccination. The sequence was collected from an adult in good health. The CDR3 region has the DNA TGCGCCAGCAGCTCGGGACAGGGGACATATTCACCCCTCCACTTT. Amino acid sequence: CASSSGQGTYSPLHF.